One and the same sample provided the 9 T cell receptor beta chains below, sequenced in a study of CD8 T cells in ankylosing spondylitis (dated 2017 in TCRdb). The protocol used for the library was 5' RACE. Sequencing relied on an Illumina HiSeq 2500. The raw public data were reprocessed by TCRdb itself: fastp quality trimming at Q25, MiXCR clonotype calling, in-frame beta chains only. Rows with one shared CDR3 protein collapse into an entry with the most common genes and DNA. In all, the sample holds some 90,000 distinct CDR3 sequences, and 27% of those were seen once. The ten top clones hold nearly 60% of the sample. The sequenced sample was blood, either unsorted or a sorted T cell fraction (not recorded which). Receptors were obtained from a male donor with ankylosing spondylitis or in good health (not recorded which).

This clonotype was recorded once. CDR3 protein: CSVSSARGVWTGELFF. CDR3 coding DNA: TGCAGCGTTTCGTCCGCGCGGGGGGTTTGGACCGGGGAGCTGTTTTTT. This sequence joins TRBV29-1 and TRBJ2-2; 8 bases are a match to TRBD2. The CDR3 totals 16 residues. The V gene's germline CDR1 is SQVTM and CDR2 ANQGSEA. V was pared by 5 bases and J by 5 bases, with 13 bases of the junction left unmatched.

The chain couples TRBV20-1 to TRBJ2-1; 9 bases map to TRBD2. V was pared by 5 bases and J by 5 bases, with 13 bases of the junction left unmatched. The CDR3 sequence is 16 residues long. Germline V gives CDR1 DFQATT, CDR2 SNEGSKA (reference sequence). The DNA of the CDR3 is TGCAGTGCTGCCCCCCCACTAGCGGGTGCCAACAATGAGCAGTTCTTC. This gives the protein CSAAPPLAGANNEQFF.

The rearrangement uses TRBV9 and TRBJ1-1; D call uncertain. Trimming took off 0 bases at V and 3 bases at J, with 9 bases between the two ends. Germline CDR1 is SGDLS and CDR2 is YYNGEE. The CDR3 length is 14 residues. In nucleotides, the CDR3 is TGTGCCAGCAGCGTAGTAAGTGAAGACACTGAAGCTTTCTTT. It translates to CASSVVSEDTEAFF. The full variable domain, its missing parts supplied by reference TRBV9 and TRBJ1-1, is DSGVTQTPKHLITATGQRVTLRCSPRSGDLSVYWYQQSLDQGLQFLIQYYNGEERAKGNILERFSAQQFPDLHSELNLSSLELGDSALYFCASSVVSEDTEAFFGQGTRLTVV.

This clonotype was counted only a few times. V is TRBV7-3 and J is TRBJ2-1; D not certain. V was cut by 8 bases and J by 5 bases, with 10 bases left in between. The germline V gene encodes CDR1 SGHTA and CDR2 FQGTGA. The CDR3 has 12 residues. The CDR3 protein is CASQENNNEQFF. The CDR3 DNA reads TGTGCCAGCCAGGAGAATAACAATGAGCAGTTCTTC. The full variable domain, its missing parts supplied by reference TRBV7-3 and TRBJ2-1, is GAGVSQTPSNKVTEKGKYVELRCDPISGHTALYWYRQSLGQGPEFLIYFQGTGAADDSGLPNDRFFAVRPEGSVSTLKIQRTERGDSAVYLCASQENNNEQFFGPGTRLTVL.

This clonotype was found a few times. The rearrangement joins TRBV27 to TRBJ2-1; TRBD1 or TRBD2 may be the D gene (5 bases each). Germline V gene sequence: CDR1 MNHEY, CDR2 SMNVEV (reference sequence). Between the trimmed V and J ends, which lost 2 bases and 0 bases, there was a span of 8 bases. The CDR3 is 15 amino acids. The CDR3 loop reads CASSLRGPSYNEQFF. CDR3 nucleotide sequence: TGTGCCAGCAGTTTACGGGGCCCCTCCTACAATGAGCAGTTCTTC.

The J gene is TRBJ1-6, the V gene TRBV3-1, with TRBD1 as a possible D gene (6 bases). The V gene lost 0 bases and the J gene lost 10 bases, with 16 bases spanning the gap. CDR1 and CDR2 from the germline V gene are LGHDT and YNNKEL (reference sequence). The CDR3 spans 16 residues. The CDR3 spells CASSQEDRRGHSPLHF. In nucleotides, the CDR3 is TGTGCCAGCAGCCAAGAAGACAGGCGGGGGCACTCACCCCTCCACTTT. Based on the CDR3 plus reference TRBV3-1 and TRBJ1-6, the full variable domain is DTAVSQTPKYLVTQMGNDKSIKCEQNLGHDTMYWYKQDSKKFLKIMFSYNNKELIINETVPNRFSPKSPDKAHLNLHINSLELGDSAVYFCASSQEDRRGHSPLHFGNGTRLTVT.

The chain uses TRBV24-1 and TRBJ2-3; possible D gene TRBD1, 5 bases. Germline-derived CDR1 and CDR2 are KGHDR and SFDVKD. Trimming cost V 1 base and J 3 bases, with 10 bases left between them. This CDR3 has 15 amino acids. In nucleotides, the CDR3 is TGTGCCACCAGTGATTTAGGGGCAGGTACAGATACGCAGTATTTT. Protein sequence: CATSDLGAGTDTQYF.

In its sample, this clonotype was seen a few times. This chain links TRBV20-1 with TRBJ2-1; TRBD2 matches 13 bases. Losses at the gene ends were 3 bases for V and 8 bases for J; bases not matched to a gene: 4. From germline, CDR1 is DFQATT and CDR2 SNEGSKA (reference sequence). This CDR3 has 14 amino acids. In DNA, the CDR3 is TGCAGTGCTAGGGCTACTAGCGGGAGGGATGAGCAGTTCTTC. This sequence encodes CSARATSGRDEQFF.

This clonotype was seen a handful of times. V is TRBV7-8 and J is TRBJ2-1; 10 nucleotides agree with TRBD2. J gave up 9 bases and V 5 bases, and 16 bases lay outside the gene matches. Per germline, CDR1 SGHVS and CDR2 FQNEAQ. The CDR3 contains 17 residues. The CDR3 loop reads CASSPRSLPSGRGEQFF. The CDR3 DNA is TGTGCCAGCAGCCCACGTAGTCTACCTAGCGGGAGAGGTGAGCAGTTCTTC.